A single sample is the source of the 9 T cell receptor beta chains below, sequenced in a study of blood T cell repertoires in COVID-19. The table came from immunoSEQ multiplex PCR; TCRdb's copy has only in-frame clones and leaves some out. In the table there are hundreds of thousands of clones, approximately 90% of which are singletons. Sequencing was carried out using peripheral blood. These TCRs come from a woman under 30 who had recovered from COVID-19.

V gene TRBV5-4 combines with J gene TRBJ2-5; no definite D call. V lost 0 bases to trimming and J lost 2 bases, with 11 bases between them. Per germline, CDR1 SGHNT and CDR2 YYREEE (reference sequence). The CDR3 covers 15 residues. The CDR3 nucleotides read TGTGCCAGCAGCTTGGCCCTACAGAAACAAGAGACCCAGTACTTC. It yields the protein CASSLALQKQETQYF.

The chain is built from TRBV29-1 and TRBJ1-2; TRBD1 agrees at 7 bases. The CDR3 spans 11 residues. With 6 bases clipped from V and 8 bases from J, the junction kept 6 bases outside the gene matches. CDR1 is SQVTM and CDR2 is ANQGSEA in the germline V gene. DNA of the CDR3: TGCAGCGTCGGACAGGAACGGGGCTACACCTTC. Translating gives CSVGQERGYTF.

This chain joins TRBV2 and TRBJ2-7; 7 bases are a match to TRBD2. V dropped 4 bases and J dropped 3; count of bases not matched to a gene: 3. The CDR3 spans 13 residues. The germline gives CDR1 SNHLY, CDR2 FYNNEI. In nucleotides, the CDR3 is TGTGCCAGCAGTGTGGCTAGCGGCTACGAGCAGTACGTC. Encoded protein: CASSVASGYEQYV.

The chain uses TRBV7-2 and TRBJ1-1; D gene uncertain. CDR3 length: 16 amino acids. The ends were cut back, 5 bases at V and 3 bases at J, with 19 bases in the middle. Germline V lookup: CDR1 SGHTA, CDR2 FQGNSA. This CDR3 is CASSPLGRAGDTEAFF. The CDR3 DNA follows: TGTGCCAGCAGCCCCCTGGGAAGGGCCGGGGACACTGAAGCTTTCTTT.

The chain recombines TRBV18 with TRBJ1-3, with a tentative D call TRBD1 (6 bases). There are 14 residues in the CDR3. CDR1 is KGHSH, CDR2 LQKENI, per germline. Trimming cost V 2 bases and J 4 bases, with 9 bases left between them. CDR3 amino acids: CASSPADRGNTIYF. DNA of the CDR3: TGTGCCAGCTCACCAGCGGACAGAGGAAACACCATATATTTT. Filled out from reference TRBV18 and TRBJ1-3, the complete variable domain reads NAGVMQNPRHLVRRRGQEARLRCSPMKGHSHVYWYRQLPEEGLKFMVYLQKENIIDESGMPKERFSAEFPKEGPSILRIQQVVRGDSAAYFCASSPADRGNTIYFGEGSWLTVV.

J is TRBJ2-5 and V is TRBV6-1; a possible D gene is TRBD1 (5 bases). The CDR3 covers 12 residues. Germline V lookup: CDR1 MNHNS, CDR2 SASEGT. The V gene lost 5 bases and the J gene lost 3 bases, with 7 bases spanning the gap. This CDR3 is CASSLQEETQYF. CDR3 coding DNA: TGTGCCAGCAGTTTACAGGAAGAGACCCAGTACTTC.

The chain uses TRBV11-3 and TRBJ2-5; tentatively, D is TRBD2 (5 bases). Trimming left V 5 bases short and J 3 bases short, with 19 bases between. This CDR3 is 16 amino acids long. CDR1 is SGHNT and CDR2 is YENEEA in the germline V gene. The CDR3: CASSPEERWAEETQYF. The CDR3 region has the DNA TGTGCCAGCAGCCCCGAGGAGCGGTGGGCGGAAGAGACCCAGTACTTC.

A remark on this clone: Other DNA variants within this sample encode the same CDR3. J is TRBJ2-1 and V is TRBV7-2, with a possible D match to TRBD1 (5 bases). The CDR3 is 13 residues long. Germline-derived CDR1 and CDR2 are SGHTA and FQGNSA. V lost 4 bases to trimming and J lost 2 bases, with 6 bases between them. CDR3 nucleotides: TGTGCCAGCAGCTCGGACACCTACAATGAGCAGTTCTTC. The encoded protein is CASSSDTYNEQFF. Combining the CDR3 with reference TRBV7-2 and TRBJ2-1 gives the whole variable domain GAGVSQSPSNKVTEKGKDVELRCDPISGHTALYWYRQSLGQGLEFLIYFQGNSAPDKSGLPSDRFSAERTGGSVSTLTIQRTQQEDSAVYLCASSSDTYNEQFFGPGTRLTVL.

This chain uses TRBV24-1 with TRBJ1-5; unclear D gene. There are 15 residues in the CDR3. The V end was cut by 4 bases, the J end by 5 bases, with 14 bases between. Germline loops: CDR1 KGHDR, CDR2 SFDVKD. In nucleotides, the CDR3 is TGTGCCACCAGTGACTCGGACGGGGTTGATCAGCCCCAGCATTTT. This translates into CATSDSDGVDQPQHF.